Detailed here is one T cell receptor beta chain. Its cognate antigen is unknown. The CDR3 runs to 20 residues. CDR1 is SGHNT, CDR2 YYREEE, per germline (reference sequence). V lost 3 bases and J lost 0; bases outside the gene matches: 18. This sample was included in a study of cytomegalovirus exposure and HLA in healthy donors. Primers: 60 Vbeta forward and 13 Jbeta reverse. Data came from immunoSEQ multiplex PCR; TCRdb stores just in-frame clones and leaves some out. The sample comprises around 150,000 clones, 80% of which are singletons, and 13% to 15% rests with the top ten. Study-wide findings and caveats: After further analysis at a later stage, roughly 16,000 TCR beta sequences were associated with HLA alleles at 0.05 false discovery rate. TCR beta chain V- and J-gene trimming was linked, in a later analysis, to a missense variant in DCLRE1C. Donors were assumed by presence/absence analyses to have roughly uniform sequencing depth.

The origin of this receptor is a woman aged 40 to 55 in good health and CMV-seronegative. The sample comprised PBMCs. The chain carries TRBV5-4 and TRBJ2-5; TRBD2 agrees at 9 bases. CDR3 bases: TGTGCCAGCAGCTCTCCGGCTAGCGGGGTGGGGGGGGCCTACCAAGAGACCCAGTACTTC. Translated: CASSSPASGVGGAYQETQYF.